This T cell receptor (beta chain) is drawn from a study of early T cells in non-severe SARS-CoV-2 infection. Study details: Unpaired chains resulted from sequencing bulk RNA of unsorted whole blood.

The table lists this clonotype with a few counts. TCRdb itself ran the 5' RACE reads through MiXCR, one entry per CDR3 protein. The data contain 45,000 to 65,000 distinct CDR3 sequences, roughly an eighth of them singletons. Sample: whole blood, taken at baseline. The sequence was collected from an adult who was a healthcare worker with PCR-confirmed SARS-CoV-2 infection or an uninfected control (not recorded which).

The DNA for the CDR3 is TGTGCCAGCAGCTTAGCGCTGCAGGCCGGCAATGAGCAGTTCTTC. Its translation is CASSLALQAGNEQFF. The V call is TRBV7-6, the J call TRBJ2-1, with D unclear. V dropped 0 bases and J dropped 6 bases, with 12 bases sitting between them. Per the germline V gene, CDR1 is SGHVS and CDR2 is FNYEAQ. CDR3 length: 15 residues.